The next 25 T cell receptor beta chains were all read from a single sample in a study of beta chain features in type 1 diabetes. All of the isolated RNA was reverse transcribed, so expressed TCRB transcripts were sequenced. The assay was immunoSEQ multiplex PCR, and TCRdb's table has in-frame clones only and misses some. The table includes some 150,000 clones, 6.9% detected once. Source material: central memory CD4+ T cells from blood. The receptors derive from a woman in her twenties or thirties in good health.

The chain uses TRBV6-5 and TRBJ2-4; D is perhaps TRBD2 (6 bases). Trimming left V 2 bases short and J 0 bases short, with 11 bases between. CDR3 length: 16 residues. Germline lookup yields CDR1 MNHEY and CDR2 SVGAGI. CDR3 nucleotides: TGTGCCAGCAGTTACGAGGCGGGACTAGCCAAAAACATTCAGTACTTC. It translates to CASSYEAGLAKNIQYF.

V usage is TRBV5-1 and J usage is TRBJ2-2, with 12 positions matching TRBD2. Germline assignment: CDR1 SGHRS and CDR2 YFSETQ. V lost 2 bases, J lost 5 bases, and 4 bases stayed unmatched. The CDR3 covers 16 residues. The CDR3 DNA is TGCGCCAGCAGCTTACTAGCGGGAGGAGGAACCGGGGAGCTGTTTTTT. Translation gives CASSLLAGGGTGELFF. Based on the CDR3 plus reference TRBV5-1 and TRBJ2-2, the full variable domain is KAGVTQTPRYLIKTRGQQVTLSCSPISGHRSVSWYQQTPGQGLQFLFEYFSETQRNKGNFPGRFSGRQFSNSRSEMNVSTLELGDSALYLCASSLLAGGGTGELFFGEGSRLTVL.

This clone was seen more than once but under ten times. The chain couples TRBV28 to TRBJ1-2; TRBD1 matches at 8 bases. V was clipped by 6 bases and J by 3 bases; unmatched bases: 9. Germline V gene lookup returns CDR1 MDHEN and CDR2 SYDVKM. The CDR3 totals 15 residues. CDR3 DNA: TGTGCCAGCAGGTCATCGGACAGGGTGTACTATGGCTACACCTTC. It encodes CASRSSDRVYYGYTF.

The chain joins TRBV5-1 to TRBJ2-2; 8 positions agree with TRBD2. Trimming removed 6 bases from V and 7 bases from J; junction bases left unmatched: 14. The CDR3 is made up of 16 amino acids. The germline CDR1 and CDR2 sequences are SGHRS and YFSETQ. In DNA, the CDR3 is TGCGCCAGCACTTCTCCGGGACTAGAACAAGGCGGGGAGCTGTTTTTT. It yields the protein CASTSPGLEQGGELFF. Full variable domain (missing parts from reference TRBV5-1 and TRBJ2-2): KAGVTQTPRYLIKTRGQQVTLSCSPISGHRSVSWYQQTPGQGLQFLFEYFSETQRNKGNFPGRFSGRQFSNSRSEMNVSTLELGDSALYLCASTSPGLEQGGELFFGEGSRLTVL.

This clone was counted between two and nine times. An end of the junction does not agree with germline; a read error may underlie this. This chain links TRBV7-6 with TRBJ2-6, with D possibly TRBD1 on 5 matching bases. This CDR3 is 17 amino acids long. Germline V gene data show CDR1 as SGHVS and CDR2 as FNYEAQ. The CDR3 DNA follows: TGTACCAGCAGCTCCGAGAAGGGGTTCTCTGGGGCCAACGTCCTGACTTTC. This codes for CTSSSEKGFSGANVLTF.

This clone was counted at least ten times. V gene TRBV5-4 combines with J gene TRBJ2-6, with 7 bases aligning to TRBD1. From germline, CDR1 is SGHNT and CDR2 YYREEE (reference sequence). The CDR3 totals 18 residues. The J segment lost 2 bases and the V segment lost 2 bases, leaving 10 bases of the junction unmatched. The CDR3 nucleotides read TGTGCCAGCAGCTTCGTCGGAAGGGGGCTCACTGGGGCCAACGTCCTGACTTTC. It translates to CASSFVGRGLTGANVLTF.

This clone has just a few counts. A junction boundary mismatches the germline segment, possibly from a read error. For the CDR3, the DNA is TGTGCTAGCAGCCGCGGACTAGACGCAGAGACCCAGTACTTC. It is translated as CASSRGLDAETQYF. V gene TRBV7-7 combines with J gene TRBJ2-5, with 7 bases identical to TRBD2. The germline CDR1 and CDR2 sequences are SSHAT and FNYEAQ (reference sequence). CDR3 length: 14 residues.

This clone turned up a few times. V is TRBV7-9 and J is TRBJ2-2, with 7 positions matching TRBD2. The CDR3 length is 15 residues. V trimming: 1 base; J trimming: 6 bases; junction bases outside the gene matches: 5. CDR1 SEHNR and CDR2 FQNEAQ come from the germline V gene (reference sequence). The DNA of the CDR3 is TGTGCCAGCAGCTTAGGGACTAGTTACCCCGGGGAGCTGTTTTTT. It translates to CASSLGTSYPGELFF. The complete variable domain, with remaining parts taken from reference TRBV7-9 and TRBJ2-2, reads DTGVSQNPRHKITKRGQNVTFRCDPISEHNRLYWYRQTLGQGPEFLTYFQNEAQLEKSRLLSDRFSAERPKGSFSTLEIQRTEQGDSAMYLCASSLGTSYPGELFFGEGSRLTVL.

This clone was counted between two and nine times. This chain links TRBV4-3 with TRBJ1-1; D is unresolved. The germline V and J ends were trimmed by 4 bases and 2 bases, with 14 bases remaining between them. Germline V lookup: CDR1 LGHNA, CDR2 YSLEER. The CDR3 length is 15 residues. The CDR3 here is CASSPHAAFNTEAFF. The CDR3 region has the DNA TGCGCCAGCAGCCCGCACGCGGCGTTCAACACTGAAGCTTTCTTT.

The gene calls are TRBV6-5 and TRBJ2-7; 7 bases align to TRBD2. V lost 3 bases and J lost 0; bases outside the gene matches: 5. The CDR3 sequence is 15 residues long. Per the germline V gene, CDR1 is MNHEY and CDR2 is SVGAGI. The CDR3 bases are TGTGCCAGCAGTTATCTAGCGGCGAGCTCCTACGAGCAGTACTTC. Protein: CASSYLAASSYEQYF.

V and J are TRBV6-1 and TRBJ2-5; no definite D call. Germline assignment: CDR1 MNHNS and CDR2 SASEGT. The length of the CDR3 is 13 residues. V dropped 8 bases and J dropped 5 bases, with 15 bases sitting between them. The CDR3 loop is CASFGLDGETQYF. The CDR3 DNA reads TGTGCCAGCTTCGGCCTAGACGGGGAGACCCAGTACTTC.

The chain joins TRBV2 to TRBJ2-7; a possible D gene is TRBD1 (6 bases). Germline V gives CDR1 SNHLY, CDR2 FYNNEI. The CDR3 has 14 amino acids. The V gene lost 6 bases and the J gene lost 3 bases, with 15 bases spanning the gap. DNA of the CDR3: TGTGCCAGCAGAAAGGAGACAGGTAGCTACGAGCAGTACTTC. Its translation: CASRKETGSYEQYF.

This clone was detected many times. The chain joins TRBV5-1 to TRBJ2-7, with TRBD1 identical over 9 bases. This CDR3 is 15 amino acids long. Looked up from germline, CDR1 is SGHRS and CDR2 is YFSETQ. The junction had 6 bases not matched to a gene; V was cut back by 4 bases and J by 1 base. This chain's CDR3 is CASSPSGTGSYEQYF. Written as DNA, the CDR3 is TGCGCCAGCAGCCCGTCCGGGACAGGGTCCTACGAGCAGTACTTC.

The chain links TRBV28 to TRBJ2-7; D remains ambiguous. V was pared by 6 bases and J by 3 bases, with 6 bases between. Looked up from germline, CDR1 is MDHEN and CDR2 is SYDVKM. The CDR3 loop spans 11 amino acids. The chain's CDR3 is CASRTNYEQYF. The CDR3 DNA sequence: TGTGCCAGCAGAACAAACTACGAGCAGTACTTC. Combining the CDR3 with reference TRBV28 and TRBJ2-7 gives the whole variable domain DVKVTQSSRYLVKRTGEKVFLECVQDMDHENMFWYRQDPGLGLRLIYFSYDVKMKEKGDIPEGYSVSREKKERFSLILESASTNQTSMYLCASRTNYEQYFGPGTRLTVT.

The table lists this clone with a few counts. The chain uses TRBV2 and TRBJ2-7, with D possibly TRBD2 on 5 matching bases. CDR1 and CDR2 (germline): SNHLY, FYNNEI. This CDR3 comprises 12 residues. The V and J ends lost 2 bases and 7 bases respectively, with 9 bases between them. CDR3: CASSENGVEQYF. The CDR3 nucleotides are TGTGCCAGCAGTGAAAACGGGGTTGAGCAGTACTTC.

This clone was observed a few times. The rearrangement uses TRBV7-2 and TRBJ1-5; D is undetermined. CDR1 and CDR2 (germline): SGHTA, FQGNSA. The CDR3 contains 16 residues. V was shortened by 0 bases and J by 0 bases, with 9 bases between the two germline ends. The CDR3 here is CASSLAGGDSNQPQHF. The CDR3 bases are TGTGCCAGCAGCTTAGCGGGCGGGGATAGCAATCAGCCCCAGCATTTT.

The chain uses TRBV19 and TRBJ1-1; D is uncertain. This CDR3 contains 13 residues. Germline V CDR1 and CDR2: LNHDA, SQIVND (reference sequence). Between the trimmed V and J ends, which lost 3 bases and 1 base, there was a span of 6 bases. CDR3 in DNA: TGTGCCAGTAGTATCCGGGAGAACACTGAAGCTTTCTTT. Amino acid sequence: CASSIRENTEAFF.

This clone was seen repeatedly, ten times or more. V gene TRBV7-9 combines with J gene TRBJ1-1, with 8 bases aligning to TRBD1. J gave up 1 base and V 0 bases, and 1 base lay outside the gene matches. The germline CDR1 and CDR2 sequences are SEHNR and FQNEAQ (reference sequence). The CDR3 is made up of 15 amino acids. The CDR3 DNA sequence: TGTGCCAGCAGCTTAGCGGGACAGGCGAACACTGAAGCTTTCTTT. Its protein is CASSLAGQANTEAFF.

This clone turned up a few times. V and J are TRBV27 and TRBJ2-4; TRBD1 is a possible D gene (6 bases). Trimming removed 5 bases at V and 10 bases at J, with 18 bases between. The CDR3 length is 14 residues. Germline values: CDR1 MNHEY, CDR2 SMNVEV (reference sequence). This chain's CDR3 is CASSRTTGNRIQYF. DNA of the CDR3: TGTGCCAGCAGTCGCACCACAGGGAACAGGATTCAGTACTTC.

This clone was detected only a few times. The V call is TRBV6-5, the J call TRBJ2-3; a possible D gene is TRBD2 (6 bases). Trimming left V 0 bases short and J 3 bases short, with 10 bases between. Per germline, CDR1 MNHEY and CDR2 SVGAGI. The CDR3 length is 15 residues. As DNA, the CDR3 is TGTGCCAGCAGTTACTCGCGGGACTTTACAGATACGCAGTATTTT. This sequence encodes CASSYSRDFTDTQYF.

The chain joins TRBV28 to TRBJ2-7; 9 bases are shared with TRBD1. With 6 bases clipped from V and 3 bases from J, the junction kept 9 bases outside the gene matches. CDR1 and CDR2 from the germline V gene are MDHEN and SYDVKM. This CDR3 comprises 15 residues. The CDR3 DNA is TGTGCCAGCAGCATAACCGGGACAGGGAACTACGAGCAGTACTTC. Translated, it gives CASSITGTGNYEQYF.

The chain has TRBV19 and TRBJ2-7, with 16 bases matching TRBD2. The V gene end was trimmed by 3 bases and the J gene end by 6 bases; junction bases not matched to a gene: 8. This CDR3 has 17 amino acids. CDR1 LNHDA and CDR2 SQIVND come from the germline V gene (reference sequence). The CDR3: CASSITGTSGRASEQYF. In DNA form, the CDR3 reads TGTGCCAGTAGTATCACAGGGACTAGCGGGAGGGCCAGCGAGCAGTACTTC.

The genes are TRBV28 and TRBJ2-7, with 11 positions matching TRBD1. This CDR3 spans 14 amino acids. CDR1 and CDR2 (germline): MDHEN, SYDVKM. V lost 7 bases to trimming and J lost 7 bases; unmatched junction nucleotides: 9. This chain's CDR3 is CASTRGQGAREQYF. The CDR3 nucleotides are TGTGCCAGCACTCGCGGACAGGGGGCCCGGGAGCAGTACTTC.

The chain uses TRBV5-1 and TRBJ2-6; no firm D call. The CDR3 length is 16 residues. Germline V CDR1 and CDR2: SGHRS, YFSETQ. The germline V and J ends were trimmed by 1 base and 1 base, with 9 bases remaining between them. CDR3: CASSLYGPSGANVLTF. The CDR3 DNA reads TGCGCCAGCAGCTTGTACGGTCCTTCTGGGGCCAACGTCCTGACTTTC.

This clone was picked up many times. This chain connects TRBV29-1 to TRBJ2-7; 9 bases align to TRBD2. Germline V gives CDR1 SQVTM, CDR2 ANQGSEA. The CDR3 has 15 residues. Losses at the gene ends were 4 bases for V and 3 bases for J; bases not matched to a gene: 10. This CDR3 is CSVGGLAGFSYEQYF. The DNA for the CDR3 is TGCAGCGTTGGGGGACTAGCAGGGTTCAGCTACGAGCAGTACTTC.